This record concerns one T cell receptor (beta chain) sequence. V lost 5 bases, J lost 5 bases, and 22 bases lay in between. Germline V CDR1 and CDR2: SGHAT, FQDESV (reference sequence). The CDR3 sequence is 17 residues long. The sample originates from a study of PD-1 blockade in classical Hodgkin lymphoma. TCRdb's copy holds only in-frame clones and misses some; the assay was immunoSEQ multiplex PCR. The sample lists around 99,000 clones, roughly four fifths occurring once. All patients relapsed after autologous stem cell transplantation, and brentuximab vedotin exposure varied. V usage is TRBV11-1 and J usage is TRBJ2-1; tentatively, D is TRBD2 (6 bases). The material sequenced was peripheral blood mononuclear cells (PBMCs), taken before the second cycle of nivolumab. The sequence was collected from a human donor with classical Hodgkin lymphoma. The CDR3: CASSPPFQLATHNEQFF. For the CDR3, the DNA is TGTGCCAGCAGCCCCCCTTTCCAGCTAGCGACTCACAATGAGCAGTTCTTC.